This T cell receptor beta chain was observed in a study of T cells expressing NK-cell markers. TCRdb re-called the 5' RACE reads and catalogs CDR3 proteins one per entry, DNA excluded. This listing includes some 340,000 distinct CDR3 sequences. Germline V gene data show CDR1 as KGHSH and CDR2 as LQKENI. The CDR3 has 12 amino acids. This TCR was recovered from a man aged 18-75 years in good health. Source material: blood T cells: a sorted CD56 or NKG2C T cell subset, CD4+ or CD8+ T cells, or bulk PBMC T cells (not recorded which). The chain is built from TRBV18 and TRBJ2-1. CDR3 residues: CASSPRAGEQFF.